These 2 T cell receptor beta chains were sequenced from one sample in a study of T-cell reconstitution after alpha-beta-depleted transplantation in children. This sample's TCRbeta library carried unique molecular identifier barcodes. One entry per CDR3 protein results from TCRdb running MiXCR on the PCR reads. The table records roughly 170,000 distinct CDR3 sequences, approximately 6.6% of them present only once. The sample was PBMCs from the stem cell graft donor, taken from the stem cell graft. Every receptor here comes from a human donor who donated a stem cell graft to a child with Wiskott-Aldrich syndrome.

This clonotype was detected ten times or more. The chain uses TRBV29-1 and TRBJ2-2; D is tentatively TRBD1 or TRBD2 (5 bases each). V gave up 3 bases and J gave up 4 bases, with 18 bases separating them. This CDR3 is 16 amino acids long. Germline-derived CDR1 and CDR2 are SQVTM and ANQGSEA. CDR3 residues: CSVDVGVGGGTGELFF. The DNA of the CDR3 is TGCAGCGTTGATGTCGGTGTGGGTGGGGGCACCGGGGAGCTGTTTTTT.

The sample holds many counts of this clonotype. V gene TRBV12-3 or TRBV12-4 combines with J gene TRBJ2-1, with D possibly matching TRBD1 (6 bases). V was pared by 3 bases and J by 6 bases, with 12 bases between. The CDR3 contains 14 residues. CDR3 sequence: CASSLPTGTNEQFF. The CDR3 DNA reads TGTGCCAGCAGTTTGCCGACAGGCACCAATGAGCAGTTCTTC.